The rows below give T cell receptor beta chains drawn from one sample of a study of CXCR3-negative and CXCR3-positive naive CD8 T cells. TCRdb re-analyzed the 5' RACE reads; it lists each CDR3 protein once, without DNA. The sample table sets out about 62,000 distinct CDR3 sequences. The sequenced material came from naive CXCR3- CD8+ T cells from blood. Receptor source: a human donor in good health. Some clones in this sample may be carry-over from other donors' samples. Each CDR3 is given with its conserved first and last residue. Not all rows give a size; the values are once, few, many and, for expanded clones, a class.

j_call v_call clone_size cdr3_aa
TRBJ2-1 TRBV7-3 - CASSLSSGGNEQFF
TRBJ2-7 TRBV7-9 - CASSPNLAVYEQYF
TRBJ2-1 TRBV7-2 - CASSLGWIGGARGDEQFF
TRBJ2-7 TRBV12-3/TRBV12-4 - CASNRGQGYEQYF
TRBJ2-3 TRBV7-7 medium-sized CASSPSGGAGSGDTQYF
TRBJ2-7 TRBV28 - CASSFRLLGYEQYF
TRBJ2-5 TRBV29-1 - CSVVLSQETQYF
TRBJ2-1 TRBV7-9 medium-sized CASSSPDGNEQFF
TRBJ2-1 TRBV7-8 - CASSLVDRGVYNEQFF
TRBJ2-7 TRBV5-1 - CASSLEGNYEQYF
TRBJ2-7 TRBV28 - CASLSWDEAGDPPYF
TRBJ2-7 TRBV7-9 - CASSPSEGIPYEQYF
TRBJ2-2 TRBV11-2 - CASSQTGTSGGTGELFF
TRBJ1-1 TRBV15 - CATSKQGSRNTEAFF
TRBJ1-2 TRBV30 - CAWRADGIDGYTF
TRBJ1-2 TRBV9 - CASSDSRDRENYGYTF
TRBJ2-2 TRBV27 - CASSRLPGTSATGELFF
TRBJ1-2 TRBV2 - CASIQGQGGVYGYTF
TRBJ2-7 TRBV20-1 - CSARDLAGDFYEQYF
TRBJ2-1 TRBV20-1 - CSADGLPYNEQFF
TRBJ2-3 TRBV7-9 - CASTNIDTDTQYF
TRBJ1-1 TRBV4-3 - CASSQDRQGLISEAFF
TRBJ2-1 TRBV6-2/TRBV6-3 - CASRTGVSSYNEQFF
TRBJ1-1 TRBV20-1 - CSARDRPGQRLYRINTEAFF
TRBJ2-1 TRBV4-3 - CASSQDGASGGISYNEQFF
TRBJ2-5 TRBV6-1 - CASSDGRGVETQYF
TRBJ1-1 TRBV14 - CASSQADEWDTEAFF
TRBJ2-1 TRBV5-1 - CASSFLAGVYNEQFF
TRBJ2-1 TRBV6-2/TRBV6-3 - CASSYSTPAGTSGGLGYNEQFF
TRBJ2-1 TRBV29-1 - CSVEDHRDQQFF
TRBJ1-1 TRBV29-1 - CSPTMGTEAFF
TRBJ2-5 TRBV6-6 - CASSYIWGLEETQYF
TRBJ2-7 TRBV5-1 - CASSWETGSHEQYF
TRBJ1-1 TRBV20-1 - CSARKGDTEAFF
TRBJ2-1 TRBV28 - CASRIIAGNNEQFF